The 17 T cell receptor beta chains in this list originate from one sample, sequenced in a study of patients and donors after allogeneic stem cell transplantation. Using its own MiXCR run on the RT-PCR reads, TCRdb lists one record per CDR3 protein. Of about 200,000 distinct CDR3 sequences in the sample, over 30% are singletons; the top ten hold 9.5% to 13%. The sample comprised blood, either unsorted or a sorted T cell fraction (not recorded which). The origin of the receptors is a human donor who was either an allogeneic HSCT recipient or a stem cell or donor lymphocyte infusion donor (not recorded which). It is not recorded whose cells these are; they may come from a transplant donor.

This chain's CDR3 is CASSEWGQETQYF. The CDR3 bases are TGTGCCAGCAGTGAGTGGGGACAAGAGACCCAGTACTTC. The chain recombines TRBV6-5 with TRBJ2-5; D remains unclear. CDR3 length: 13 residues. The germline CDR1 and CDR2 sequences are MNHEY and SVGAGI. The V end lost 5 bases, the J end lost 2 bases, and 9 bases lay between the germline ends.

This clonotype occurred a few times. The chain couples TRBV6-5 to TRBJ1-4, with D perhaps TRBD1 (5 bases). CDR1 and CDR2 from the germline V gene are MNHEY and SVGAGI. Deletions cut 6 bases from V and 2 bases from J, with 13 bases between. The CDR3 consists of 15 residues. The CDR3 nucleotides read TGTGCCAGCAGCCTCCGTCGGGGGACTAATGAAAAACTGTTTTTT. It is translated as CASSLRRGTNEKLFF.

This clonotype was observed a few times. The chain links TRBV20-1 to TRBJ2-3, with D perhaps TRBD1 (7 bases). Germline V lookup: CDR1 DFQATT, CDR2 SNEGSKA (reference sequence). V lost 1 base to trimming and J lost 6 bases, with 17 bases between them. This CDR3 is built from 15 residues. The CDR3 DNA sequence: TGCAGTGCTAGAGGTTGGCCGACAGGGAGGGATACGCAGTATTTT. Its protein is CSARGWPTGRDTQYF.

The chain links TRBV5-8 to TRBJ2-3; TRBD1 matches 7 bases. CDR1 and CDR2 (germline): SGHTS, YDEGEE. The CDR3 has 16 amino acids. With V trimmed by 2 bases and J by 0 bases, 6 bases remained unmatched. For the CDR3, the DNA is TGTGCCAGCAGCTTAGGGACAGTCCTTAGCACAGATACGCAGTATTTT. It translates to CASSLGTVLSTDTQYF.

This clonotype showed up just a few times. V usage is TRBV9 and J usage is TRBJ1-2; D uncertain. Germline-derived CDR1 and CDR2 are SGDLS and YYNGEE. Trimming took 1 base from V and 4 from J, leaving 14 bases between them. The CDR3 sequence is 15 residues long. Written as DNA, the CDR3 is TGTGCCAGCAGCGTAAACGCGGACCAAGGCTATGGCTACACCTTC. The encoded protein is CASSVNADQGYGYTF.

The table lists this clonotype with a few counts. The CDR3 here is CASSLTGLSSYNSPLHF. In DNA, the CDR3 is TGTGCCAGCAGTTTAACAGGGCTAAGCTCCTATAATTCACCCCTCCACTTT. The chain has TRBV28 and TRBJ1-6, with a tentative D call TRBD1 (6 bases). CDR1 is MDHEN and CDR2 is SYDVKM in the germline V gene. V was clipped by 2 bases and J by 0 bases, with 11 bases between them. The CDR3 has 17 residues. Variable domain in full (rest from reference TRBV28 and TRBJ1-6): DVKVTQSSRYLVKRTGEKVFLECVQDMDHENMFWYRQDPGLGLRLIYFSYDVKMKEKGDIPEGYSVSREKKERFSLILESASTNQTSMYLCASSLTGLSSYNSPLHFGNGTRLTVT.

The chain is built from TRBV5-1 and TRBJ1-1; D unresolved. The CDR3 spans 13 residues. Germline lookup yields CDR1 SGHRS and CDR2 YFSETQ. Trimming removed 2 bases from V and 6 bases from J, with 11 bases in between. CDR3 nucleotides: TGCGCCAGCAGCTTACGGGGAGTTGCTGAAGCTTTCTTT. Translating gives CASSLRGVAEAFF.

The rearrangement uses TRBV20-1 and TRBJ1-2; D gene unclear. The CDR3 loop spans 13 amino acids. V was shortened by 5 bases and J by 8 bases, with 18 bases between the two germline ends. Germline assignment: CDR1 DFQATT and CDR2 SNEGSKA (reference sequence). The CDR3 here is CSAQPGEFGGYTF. The CDR3 region has the DNA TGCAGTGCTCAACCCGGGGAATTTGGCGGCTACACCTTC.

Comments on this clonotype: Since no conserved phenylalanine or tryptophan closes the CDR3, a read error is the likely cause. This chain connects TRBV5-1 to TRBJ1-2; D is undetermined. The germline V and J ends were trimmed by 0 bases and 3 bases, with 12 bases remaining between them. The CDR3 loop spans 15 amino acids. Germline loops: CDR1 SGHRS, CDR2 YFSETQ. The CDR3, as DNA: TGCGCCAGCAGCTTGGGAGAGGAGGTGGACTATGGCTACACCCTC. Translating gives CASSLGEEVDYGYTL.

The rearrangement links TRBV28 to TRBJ1-6; unclear D gene. Between the trimmed V and J ends, which lost 2 bases and 9 bases, there was a span of 5 bases. This CDR3 region has 12 residues. Germline-derived CDR1 and CDR2 are MDHEN and SYDVKM. The CDR3 DNA follows: TGTGCCAGCAGTTTAGCCACTTCACCCCTCCACTTT. Its protein is CASSLATSPLHF.

The V gene is TRBV10-3, the J gene TRBJ2-7, with D uncertain. V was pared by 0 bases and J by 4 bases, with 4 bases between. The germline V gene encodes CDR1 ENHRY and CDR2 SYGVKD. The CDR3 covers 12 residues. The CDR3 reads CAISESMYEQYF. CDR3 bases: TGTGCCATCAGTGAGTCTATGTACGAGCAGTACTTC.

This rearrangement joins TRBV6-6 to TRBJ1-1, with TRBD1 identical over 10 bases. CDR3 size: 14 residues. Trimming removed 2 bases from V and 7 bases from J; junction bases left unmatched: 4. CDR1 is MNHNY and CDR2 is SVGAGI in the germline V gene (reference sequence). CDR3 protein: CASSYDRGLNEAFF. CDR3 coding DNA: TGTGCCAGCAGTTACGACAGGGGGCTTAATGAAGCTTTCTTT.

This clonotype was found a few times. V gene TRBV5-5 combines with J gene TRBJ1-5; possibly TRBD1 for D (6 bases). V lost 2 bases and J lost 1, with 16 bases in between. Germline CDR1 and CDR2: SGHKS and YYEKEE (reference sequence). This CDR3 comprises 17 residues. CDR3 in amino acids: CASSFDRLRGSNQPQHF. The CDR3 bases are TGTGCCAGCAGCTTCGACAGGCTACGTGGGAGCAATCAGCCCCAGCATTTT.

This clonotype was observed a few times. V usage is TRBV4-1 and J usage is TRBJ2-1; D is ambiguous. The CDR3 is made up of 14 amino acids. Trimming left V 2 bases short and J 6 bases short, with 11 bases between. Per germline, CDR1 MGHRA and CDR2 YSYEKL. Written as DNA, the CDR3 is TGCGCCAGCAGCCAAAAAGATGGTGTCAATGAGCAGTTCTTC. Its protein is CASSQKDGVNEQFF.

This clonotype was observed a handful of times. This chain connects TRBV10-3 to TRBJ2-5; D perhaps matches TRBD2 (7 bases). V lost 3 bases and J lost 4, with 18 bases in between. The germline V gene encodes CDR1 ENHRY and CDR2 SYGVKD. The CDR3 is made up of 16 amino acids. CDR3 coding DNA: TGTGCCATCAGTGATGGGGGGGCGGGCCCTAGAGAGACCCAGTACTTC. Its protein is CAISDGGAGPRETQYF.

The rearrangement uses TRBV15 and TRBJ1-4, with a possible D match to TRBD1 (5 bases). V was clipped by 5 bases and J by 0 bases, with 16 bases between them. The CDR3 spans 17 residues. Germline assignment: CDR1 LNHNV and CDR2 YYDKDF (reference sequence). CDR3 region: CATSPLGQKATNEKLFF. The CDR3 bases are TGTGCCACCAGCCCTCTGGGGCAGAAAGCAACTAATGAAAAACTGTTTTTT.

The genes are TRBV6-5 and TRBJ2-2; TRBD1 is a possible D gene (6 bases). The CDR3 has 19 residues. V was shortened by 2 bases and J by 6 bases, with 25 bases between the two germline ends. Germline V lookup: CDR1 MNHEY, CDR2 SVGAGI. The CDR3 coding sequence is TGTGCCAGCAGTTACCGCGTACTGCCAACCAGGGGCGTCCCCGGGGAGCTGTTTTTT. This encodes CASSYRVLPTRGVPGELFF.